One TCR beta chain is described in this entry. Its antigen remains unidentified. A read error may produce the germline difference seen at one junction end. Each CDR3 protein gets one entry after TCRdb re-called the multiplex PCR reads with MiXCR. The sample lists 180,000 or so distinct CDR3 sequences, 25% to 40% occurring once. The sample is drawn from a study of breast tumors, draining lymph nodes, adjacent tissues. Findings of the study overall: Tumor repertoires ranked between lymph nodes and nontumor tissue in diversity, with V and J gene preferences. The data were judged consistent with most tumor T cells coming from lymph node and expanding in tumor.

Breast cancer patients provided tissue from their axillary draining lymph nodes. This TCR was recovered from a female donor with breast cancer. Some clones in this sample may be carry-over from other donors' samples. Specimen: axillary lymph node tissue.

This chain's CDR3 is CASSPLRSGRRPDAQYF. DNA of the CDR3: TGTGCCAGCAGTCCGCTTCGTAGCGGGAGGAGGCCAGATGCGCAGTATTTT. J is TRBJ2-3 and V is TRBV27, with 10 positions matching TRBD2. The CDR3 extends over 17 amino acids. Germline-derived CDR1 and CDR2 are MNHEY and SMNVEV (reference sequence).